This T cell receptor beta chain was captured in a study of glioma-infiltrating T cells. In its sample, this clonotype was seen many times. Its antigen is as yet unknown. Study results and limitations: Tissue and blood shared very few CDR3 sequences. Non-neoplastic patients had below-expected tissue-blood divergence, while all gliomas exceeded expectation.

The CDR3 totals 13 residues. Per the germline V gene, CDR1 is SGHTA and CDR2 is FQGNSA. Trimming removed 7 bases at V and 1 base at J, with 10 bases between. The iRepertoire nested amplicon-rescue multiplex PCR amplified TCR alpha and beta CDR3s from RNA. For one-step reverse transcription and amplification, about 85-400 ng of tissue mRNA or PBMC total RNA was used. TCRdb re-derived calls from the multiplex PCR reads in MiXCR, one entry per CDR3 protein. The table includes around 20,000 distinct CDR3 sequences, around 24% detected once. The J gene is TRBJ1-1, the V gene TRBV7-2; TRBD1 is a possible D gene (5 bases). This TCR came from a human donor with low-grade glioma or glioblastoma, undergoing nonglioma brain surgery, or in good health (not recorded which). Specimen: glioma tissue, nonneoplastic brain tissue, or PBMCs (not recorded which). The DNA of the CDR3 is TGTGCCAGCATCAGGGTCAGGAACACTGAAGCTTTCTTT. Protein product: CASIRVRNTEAFF.